This paragraph covers one TCR beta chain sequence. The antigen is not known. The data originate from a study of T cell responses to AZD1222 COVID-19 vaccine. Overall study context: Pooling of second doses given at about 4 or about 12 weeks was done. Study-wide results and limits: Donors were chiefly white British, with a greater number of females, and clonal diversity was perhaps underestimated. Once two AZD1222 doses were given, Spike-specific TCR breadth and depth went up.

Sequencing used immunoSEQ multiplex PCR; TCRdb keeps in-frame clones, though not all of them. The sample records about 120,000 clones, more than 85% being singletons. The TCR comes from an adult in good health. The specimen was peripheral blood, collected on day 0 of AZD1222 vaccination.

The CDR3 nucleotides read TGTGCCAGCAGCTTGCAGACGGTCGGGGGACTGTTTTTT. It specifies CASSLQTVGGLFF. The V gene is TRBV5-6, the J gene TRBJ1-4, with D maybe TRBD1 (5 bases). The germline V and J ends were trimmed by 1 base and 13 bases, with 14 bases remaining between them. Germline assignment: CDR1 SGHDT and CDR2 YYEEEE. The CDR3 spans 13 residues.